One and the same sample provided the 19 T cell receptor beta chains below, sequenced in a study of blood T cell repertoires in COVID-19. Only in-frame clones appear in the TCRdb table, and some are missing; sequencing was by immunoSEQ multiplex PCR. Seen here are almost 400,000 clones, more than 75% observed once, and the top ten hold 2.3%. The sample taken for sequencing was peripheral blood. The receptors shown here come from a woman aged 55 to 70 with COVID-19, enrolled during active disease.

The gene calls are TRBV15 and TRBJ2-5, with TRBD1 matching over 8 bases. The germline CDR1 and CDR2 sequences are LNHNV and YYDKDF (reference sequence). The CDR3 extends over 15 amino acids. With V trimmed by 1 base and J by 6 bases, 7 bases remained unmatched. CDR3 sequence (DNA): TGTGCCACCAGCAGAGGAGGACAGGGAGGAAAGACCCAGTACTTC. Residues: CATSRGGQGGKTQYF.

Remarks on this clone: This specimen includes other DNA sequences encoding the same CDR3. The genes are TRBV3-1 (or the pseudogene TRBV3-2) and TRBJ2-5; D not certain. Germline V gene lookup returns CDR1 LGHDT and CDR2 YNNKEL (reference sequence). The CDR3 contains 13 residues. The V end was cut by 1 base, the J end by 4 bases, with 7 bases between. The CDR3 sequence is CASSQGRRETQYF. DNA of the CDR3: TGTGCCAGCAGCCAAGGGCGGAGAGAGACCCAGTACTTC.

This chain links TRBV10-3 with TRBJ2-3, with 9 nucleotides matching TRBD2. Germline V lookup: CDR1 ENHRY, CDR2 SYGVKD. The V segment lost 6 bases and the J segment 3 bases; nucleotides outside the gene matches: 7. The CDR3 runs to 15 residues. The CDR3 sequence: CAISGSGGTTDTQYF. CDR3 nucleotides: TGTGCCATCAGCGGAAGCGGGGGGACTACAGATACGCAGTATTTT.

This chain joins TRBV5-1 and TRBJ2-1, with TRBD1 matching 7 bases. This CDR3 is built from 11 residues. V shed 6 bases and J 9 bases; nucleotides not matched to a gene: 3. The germline gives CDR1 SGHRS, CDR2 YFSETQ. The CDR3 is CASTGTAEQFF. The CDR3 DNA reads TGCGCCAGCACCGGGACAGCTGAGCAGTTCTTC.

The genes are TRBV18 and TRBJ2-2, with 8 bases aligning to TRBD1. V gave up 3 bases and J gave up 4 bases; unmatched junction bases: 1. Germline V gives CDR1 KGHSH, CDR2 LQKENI. This CDR3 is built from 14 residues. DNA of the CDR3: TGTGCCAGCTCACCGGACAGGGCCACCGGGGAGCTGTTTTTT. Translating it yields CASSPDRATGELFF.

This clone was seen only a few times. The chain joins TRBV4-1 to TRBJ1-4; D not resolved. CDR3 length: 16 amino acids. Germline V lookup: CDR1 MGHRA, CDR2 YSYEKL. The V gene lost 0 bases and the J gene lost 4 bases, with 12 bases spanning the gap. The CDR3 loop is CASSQDEATLNEKLFF. In DNA, the CDR3 is TGCGCCAGCAGCCAAGACGAGGCGACGCTTAATGAAAAACTGTTTTTT.

The chain uses TRBV2 and TRBJ2-7; maybe TRBD2 (8 bases). The length of the CDR3 is 16 residues. Trimming removed 7 bases at V and 2 bases at J, with 21 bases between. Germline CDR1 reads SNHLY; CDR2 reads FYNNEI. The CDR3 sequence: CASTQKGAGGAYEQYF. The CDR3 nucleotides are TGTGCCAGCACACAGAAGGGGGCGGGGGGCGCCTACGAGCAGTACTTC.

The rearrangement links TRBV5-1 to TRBJ1-3, with TRBD1 matching over 7 bases. Germline lookup yields CDR1 SGHRS and CDR2 YFSETQ. Trimming cost V 4 bases and J 1 base; bases outside gene matches: 11. The CDR3 covers 17 residues. In DNA, the CDR3 is TGCGCCAGCAGCCCGGGAGGGGGCGGAAGGTCTGGAAACACCATATATTTT. Translated, it gives CASSPGGGGRSGNTIYF.

The chain is built from TRBV5-5 and TRBJ2-5; 10 nucleotides match TRBD2. Germline lookup yields CDR1 SGHKS and CDR2 YYEKEE (reference sequence). CDR3 length: 16 amino acids. With 1 base clipped from V and 4 bases from J, the junction kept 7 bases outside the gene matches. The CDR3 DNA follows: TGTGCCAGCAGCTTGTCTAGCGGGGGAGGAGGAGAGACCCAGTACTTC. This gives the protein CASSLSSGGGGETQYF.

The V gene is TRBV6-2 or TRBV6-3, the J gene TRBJ2-3; maybe TRBD2 (6 bases). Germline-derived CDR1 and CDR2 are MNHEY and SVGEGT. CDR3 size: 18 residues. Trimming shortened V by 2 bases and J by 3 bases, and 21 bases separated the two germline ends. For the CDR3, the DNA is TGTGCCAGCAGTTACGGACCAGGCTCGCGGGGATTAACAGATACGCAGTATTTT. Amino acids: CASSYGPGSRGLTDTQYF.

The chain is built from TRBV9 and TRBJ2-1, with unresolved D. The CDR3 is 13 amino acids. Trimming shortened V by 3 bases and J by 9 bases, and 13 bases separated the two germline ends. In germline, CDR1 is SGDLS, CDR2 YYNGEE. The CDR3 region has the DNA TGTGCCAGCAGCGGGCCCGCTTTTGGTGAGCAGTTCTTC. It translates to CASSGPAFGEQFF.

The chain links TRBV6-5 to TRBJ1-1, with unresolved D. CDR3 length equals 12 residues. Germline V gene lookup returns CDR1 MNHEY and CDR2 SVGAGI. V shed 2 bases and J shed 7 bases, with 8 bases lying between them. The CDR3 sequence: CASSYGNYEAFF. The CDR3 coding sequence is TGTGCCAGCAGTTACGGCAATTATGAAGCTTTCTTT.

The chain has TRBV6-5 and TRBJ1-1; 9 nucleotides align to TRBD1. Germline values: CDR1 MNHEY, CDR2 SVGAGI. With V trimmed by 2 bases and J by 12 bases, 7 bases remained unmatched. The CDR3 covers 13 residues. The CDR3 sequence is CASSYERTGDPFF. Here the CDR3 DNA reads TGTGCCAGCAGTTACGAACGGACAGGGGACCCTTTCTTT.

The CDR3, as DNA: TGTGCCAGCAGCGGAGCTAGGTCCTACGAGCAGTACTTC. Protein sequence: CASSGARSYEQYF. The chain links TRBV3-1 (or the pseudogene TRBV3-2) to TRBJ2-7, with no clear D. This CDR3 spans 13 amino acids. V lost 5 bases and J lost 1, with 9 bases in between. Germline CDR1 LGHDT, CDR2 YNNKEL (reference sequence).

The V gene is TRBV5-4, the J gene TRBJ2-2; no clear D gene. This CDR3 is 15 amino acids long. The germline V and J ends were trimmed by 0 bases and 1 base, with 7 bases remaining between them. Per germline, CDR1 SGHNT and CDR2 YYREEE (reference sequence). CDR3 DNA: TGTGCCAGCAGCTTGGCCGCTAGGAACACCGGGGAGCTGTTTTTT. This translates into CASSLAARNTGELFF.

This clone has just one count. The CDR3, as DNA: TGTGCCAGCTCACCAAATCTACAGGGGGCGGCAACTAATGAAAAACTGTTTTTT. Translated: CASSPNLQGAATNEKLFF. This chain uses TRBV18 with TRBJ1-4; 9 nucleotides match TRBD1. The V gene end was trimmed by 2 bases and the J gene end by 0 bases; junction bases not matched to a gene: 7. The CDR3 loop spans 18 amino acids. CDR1 and CDR2 (germline): KGHSH, LQKENI.

Only one count was recorded for this clone. The rearrangement uses TRBV5-5 and TRBJ1-2, with D perhaps TRBD1 (5 bases). Germline CDR1 SGHKS, CDR2 YYEKEE (reference sequence). V shed 4 bases and J shed 8 bases, with 9 bases lying between them. The CDR3 totals 11 residues. Here the CDR3 reads CASSGAKGYTF. The CDR3 DNA sequence: TGTGCCAGCAGCGGGGCGAAGGGCTACACCTTC.

The CDR3 sequence: CASSPPRRGQGNTIYF. The CDR3 DNA follows: TGTGCCAGCTCACCACCACGCAGGGGGCAAGGAAACACCATATATTTT. The chain joins TRBV18 to TRBJ1-3; 8 bases are shared with TRBD1. This CDR3 has 16 residues. In germline, CDR1 is KGHSH, CDR2 LQKENI. Germline trimming cut 0 bases from V and 4 bases from J; bases unmatched to any gene: 5.

This CDR3 is CASSLWGGQARDSPLHF. The CDR3 DNA follows: TGTGCCAGCAGCTTATGGGGAGGACAGGCTAGGGATTCACCCCTCCACTTT. This sequence joins TRBV7-8 and TRBJ1-6; the match to TRBD1 covers 7 bases. Germline V lookup: CDR1 SGHVS, CDR2 FQNEAQ. V was clipped by 2 bases and J by 8 bases; unmatched bases: 12. This CDR3 spans 17 amino acids.